The 20 T cell receptor beta chains below were found in one sample sequenced in a study of cytomegalovirus exposure and HLA in healthy donors. Data came from immunoSEQ multiplex PCR; TCRdb stores just in-frame clones and leaves some out. The table lists 200,000 to 250,000 clones, around 90% of them singletons, with 0.85% to 1.2% in the top ten. Sequenced material: PBMCs. Source of these receptors: a woman under 30 in good health and CMV-seronegative.

CDR3: CASSAQGTDTQYF. The CDR3 region has the DNA TGTGCCAGCAGCGCGCAGGGTACAGATACGCAGTATTTT. J is TRBJ2-3 and V is TRBV11-3; tentative D call: TRBD1 (5 bases). CDR1 is SGHNT and CDR2 is YENEEA in the germline V gene. The CDR3 is made up of 13 amino acids. Trimming stripped 5 bases from V and 3 bases from J, with 9 bases between.

The chain uses TRBV5-1 and TRBJ1-2; 8 bases agree with TRBD1. The CDR3 extends over 17 amino acids. Looked up from germline, CDR1 is SGHRS and CDR2 is YFSETQ. V was pared by 2 bases and J by 0 bases, with 9 bases of the junction left unmatched. This CDR3 is CASSFPQGAFSNYGYTF. The CDR3 nucleotides read TGCGCCAGCAGCTTTCCCCAGGGGGCATTTTCTAACTATGGCTACACCTTC.

The rearrangement uses TRBV27 and TRBJ2-1; D call uncertain. In germline, CDR1 is MNHEY, CDR2 SMNVEV (reference sequence). V lost 6 bases to trimming and J lost 5 bases, with 8 bases between them. The CDR3 length is 12 residues. The CDR3 region is CASRSADNEQFF. In DNA form, the CDR3 reads TGTGCCAGCAGGTCTGCGGACAATGAGCAGTTCTTC.

The J gene is TRBJ2-2, the V gene TRBV2, with 9 nucleotides matching TRBD2. The CDR3 spans 15 residues. V lost 8 bases, J lost 4 bases, and 8 bases stayed unmatched. Germline lookup yields CDR1 SNHLY and CDR2 FYNNEI. The CDR3 here is CASEKGTSSTGELFF. CDR3 bases: TGTGCCAGCGAAAAGGGGACTAGCAGCACCGGGGAGCTGTTTTTT.

The rearrangement links TRBV5-4 to TRBJ1-1; D ambiguous. CDR3 length: 13 residues. V lost 4 bases and J lost 0, with 7 bases in between. Germline CDR1 reads SGHNT; CDR2 reads YYREEE (reference sequence). The CDR3 spells CASSTGLNTEAFF. CDR3 nucleotide sequence: TGTGCCAGCAGCACCGGGTTGAACACTGAAGCTTTCTTT.

This clone was picked up one time. The J gene is TRBJ2-5, the V gene TRBV5-1, with 10 nucleotides matching TRBD2. Germline CDR1 SGHRS, CDR2 YFSETQ. V trimming: 7 bases; J trimming: 3 bases; junction bases outside the gene matches: 3. The CDR3 is 13 residues long. The CDR3 is CASFGTSEETQYF. The CDR3 nucleotides read TGCGCCAGCTTTGGGACTAGCGAAGAGACCCAGTACTTC.

The chain couples TRBV5-5 to TRBJ2-2; 11 positions match TRBD1. Looked up from germline, CDR1 is SGHKS and CDR2 is YYEKEE (reference sequence). There are 15 residues in the CDR3. J was trimmed by 6 bases and V by 2 bases; bases with no gene match: 3. The CDR3 loop is CASSFGTGGSGELFF. For the CDR3, the DNA is TGTGCCAGCAGCTTCGGGACAGGGGGTTCCGGGGAGCTGTTTTTT.

This clone has only one observation. J is TRBJ2-3 and V is TRBV18, with D unclear. CDR1 is KGHSH and CDR2 is LQKENI in the germline V gene. V was shortened by 7 bases and J by 6 bases, with 11 bases between the two germline ends. The CDR3 has 12 residues. CDR3 DNA: TGTGCCAGCTTAAATATCGGGGATACGCAGTATTTT. The encoded protein is CASLNIGDTQYF.

In regard to this clone: At one end the junction does not follow the germline gene, possibly because of a read error. The V and J genes are TRBV6-1 and TRBJ2-4, with TRBD1 matching 12 bases. CDR3 length: 12 amino acids. CDR1 and CDR2 (germline): MNHNS, SASEGT. CDR3 sequence: CASLGQGANPWF. The CDR3 DNA is TGTGCCAGCCTGGGACAGGGGGCTAACCCATGGTTC.

The genes are TRBV29-1 and TRBJ2-1, with 8 nucleotides matching TRBD1. The CDR3 consists of 14 residues. V shed 4 bases, J shed 2 bases, and the junction held 4 bases outside the gene matches. CDR1 and CDR2 (germline): SQVTM, ANQGSEA. CDR3 coding DNA: TGCAGCGTTGTCAGGGGGCTCACCTACAATGAGCAGTTCTTC. Protein: CSVVRGLTYNEQFF.

CDR3 sequence reads: CASKAGKMNTEAFF. The CDR3 DNA sequence: TGTGCCAGTAAGGCGGGCAAGATGAACACTGAAGCTTTCTTT. The gene calls are TRBV19 and TRBJ1-1; D unresolved. Germline loops: CDR1 LNHDA, CDR2 SQIVND (reference sequence). V lost 7 bases and J lost 0, with 12 bases in between. This CDR3 spans 14 amino acids.

This rearrangement joins TRBV9 to TRBJ2-1; 14 positions match TRBD2. CDR1 is SGDLS and CDR2 is YYNGEE in the germline V gene. J was trimmed by 9 bases and V by 3 bases; bases with no gene match: 5. This CDR3 is built from 15 residues. The chain's CDR3 is CASSGLAGGPGEQFF. Written as DNA, the CDR3 is TGTGCCAGCAGCGGACTAGCGGGAGGGCCGGGTGAGCAGTTCTTC.

The chain carries TRBV11-3 and TRBJ2-5, with 13 bases matching TRBD2. V was pared by 6 bases and J by 3 bases, with 4 bases of the junction left unmatched. The germline V gene has CDR1 SGHNT and CDR2 YENEEA. CDR3 length: 15 amino acids. CDR3 nucleotide sequence: TGTGCCAGCAGTTCCGGGACTAGCGGGAAAGAGACCCAGTACTTC. Translation: CASSSGTSGKETQYF.

V usage is TRBV5-1 and J usage is TRBJ1-1, with 10 bases identical to TRBD1. J lost 1 base, V lost 3 bases, and 0 bases had no gene match. This CDR3 is 14 amino acids long. CDR1 is SGHRS and CDR2 is YFSETQ in the germline V gene. CDR3 loop: CASSWTGGNTEAFF. Written as DNA, the CDR3 is TGCGCCAGCAGCTGGACAGGGGGGAACACTGAAGCTTTCTTT.

This chain joins TRBV6-6 and TRBJ1-1; no definite D call. V was cut by 7 bases and J by 4 bases, with 16 bases left in between. The CDR3 is 14 amino acids. The germline V gene has CDR1 MNHNY and CDR2 SVGAGI (reference sequence). This CDR3 is CASNLDGLLTEAFF. CDR3 nucleotide sequence: TGTGCCAGCAACCTGGACGGACTCCTCACTGAAGCTTTCTTT.

The rearrangement joins TRBV19 to TRBJ2-1; TRBD2 aligns across 9 bases. The CDR3 extends over 15 amino acids. Germline CDR1 is LNHDA and CDR2 is SQIVND (reference sequence). With V trimmed by 3 bases and J by 5 bases, 5 bases remained unmatched. The CDR3 region has the DNA TGTGCCAGTAGTATGGTAGCGGGGGCTCACAATGAGCAGTTCTTC. Translating it yields CASSMVAGAHNEQFF. Combining the CDR3 with reference TRBV19 and TRBJ2-1 gives the whole variable domain DGGITQSPKYLFRKEGQNVTLSCEQNLNHDAMYWYRQDPGQGLRLIYYSQIVNDFQKGDIAEGYSVSREKKESFPLTVTSAQKNPTAFYLCASSMVAGAHNEQFFGPGTRLTVL.

The rearrangement uses TRBV19 and TRBJ1-1; D gene unclear. V was pared by 5 bases and J by 1 base, with 11 bases between. Germline V gene lookup returns CDR1 LNHDA and CDR2 SQIVND (reference sequence). CDR3 length: 14 residues. The CDR3, as DNA: TGTGCCAGTAGTCTCCGGGGTCCGAACACTGAAGCTTTCTTT. It yields the protein CASSLRGPNTEAFF.

The chain employs TRBV13 and TRBJ1-1, with D uncertain. With 3 bases removed from V and 6 bases from J, the gap between germline ends came to 14 bases. There are 14 residues in the CDR3. Per germline, CDR1 PRHDT and CDR2 FYEKMQ (reference sequence). The CDR3: CASSFTQVGAEAFF. CDR3 coding DNA: TGTGCCAGCAGCTTCACCCAGGTGGGTGCTGAAGCTTTCTTT.

The CDR3 DNA sequence: TGTGCCAGCAGTGAAAGGGTGGGGGCCTCGGGGGAAAAACTGTTTTTT. This encodes CASSERVGASGEKLFF. The V call is TRBV2, the J call TRBJ1-4; D is perhaps TRBD1 (6 bases). The germline V gene has CDR1 SNHLY and CDR2 FYNNEI. The CDR3 runs 16 residues. Trimming shortened V by 2 bases and J by 8 bases, and 18 bases separated the two germline ends. The full variable domain, with the rest looked up from reference TRBV2 and TRBJ1-4, is EPEVTQTPSHQVTQMGQEVILRCVPISNHLYFYWYRQILGQKVEFLVSFYNNEISEKSEIFDDQFSVERPDGSNFTLKIRSTKLEDSAMYFCASSERVGASGEKLFFGSGTQLSVL.

Remarks on this clone: An end of the junction does not agree with germline; a read error may underlie this. V is TRBV29-1 and J is TRBJ2-2; D is undetermined. The germline CDR1 and CDR2 sequences are SQVTM and ANQGSEA. The CDR3 length is 14 residues. CDR3 loop: CSVKEATNTGELFF. CDR3 nucleotides: TGCAGCGTTAAAGAGGCAACGAACACCGGGGAGCTGTTTTTT.